A single sample gave rise to the 9 T cell receptor beta chains below, sequenced in a study of cytomegalovirus exposure and HLA in healthy donors. Primers: 60 Vbeta forward and 13 Jbeta reverse. Clones were sequenced by immunoSEQ multiplex PCR, and TCRdb holds only the in-frame ones, with some missing. The sample contains some 270,000 clones, about nine tenths of which appear only once. Sequenced: PBMCs. The receptors derive from a girl aged 2 to 9 in good health and CMV-seronegative.

This clone was recorded only once. The J gene is TRBJ1-1, the V gene TRBV11-3, with D maybe TRBD1 (5 bases). The CDR3 is made up of 15 amino acids. CDR1 is SGHNT, CDR2 YENEEA, per germline. The V end lost 0 bases, the J end lost 0 bases, and 8 bases lay between the germline ends. The CDR3 DNA sequence: TGTGCCAGCAGCTTAGAGGGGGGGATGAACACTGAAGCTTTCTTT. Translated: CASSLEGGMNTEAFF.

The chain carries TRBV30 and TRBJ1-2; the D gene is possibly TRBD1 (5 bases). The CDR3 is made up of 15 amino acids. The ends were cut back, 1 base at V and 0 bases at J, with 12 bases in the middle. Looked up from germline, CDR1 is GTSNPN and CDR2 is SVGIG (reference sequence). Written as DNA, the CDR3 is TGTGCCTGGAGTGCTTGGGGCAGAGCTAACTATGGCTACACCTTC. Translation: CAWSAWGRANYGYTF.

In this sample, this clone turned up once. The CDR3 DNA reads TGTGCCAGCAGTCCGGACAGGGGCTATGGCTACACCTTC. This encodes CASSPDRGYGYTF. The chain is built from TRBV27 and TRBJ1-2; 9 nucleotides match TRBD1. The V segment lost 5 bases and the J segment 4 bases; nucleotides outside the gene matches: 2. The CDR3 is 13 residues long. The germline V gene encodes CDR1 MNHEY and CDR2 SMNVEV (reference sequence).

The chain combines TRBV11-2 with TRBJ1-4; D is uncertain. Germline CDR1 reads SGHAT; CDR2 reads FQNNGV. V lost 1 base and J 3 bases, leaving 9 bases between the germline ends. The CDR3 is 15 residues long. Here the CDR3 reads CASSLAPVANEKLFF. CDR3 nucleotide sequence: TGTGCCAGCAGCTTAGCTCCGGTCGCTAATGAAAAACTGTTTTTT. The full variable domain, rest sourced from reference TRBV11-2 and TRBJ1-4, is EAGVAQSPRYKIIEKRQSVAFWCNPISGHATLYWYQQILGQGPKLLIQFQNNGVVDDSQLPKDRFSAERLKGVDSTLKIQPAKLEDSAVYLCASSLAPVANEKLFFGSGTQLSVL.

The chain couples TRBV6-5 to TRBJ1-4, with 7 bases that match TRBD1. The CDR3 totals 14 residues. The trim removed 2 bases at V and 7 bases at J, leaving 4 bases unmatched. Germline CDR1 is MNHEY and CDR2 is SVGAGI. In DNA form, the CDR3 reads TGTGCCAGCAGTTACGTTTCAGGGGGTGAAAAACTGTTTTTT. Protein: CASSYVSGGEKLFF.

The chain couples TRBV4-1 to TRBJ1-1, with 10 bases identical to TRBD1. Germline loops: CDR1 MGHRA, CDR2 YSYEKL. CDR3 length: 14 amino acids. V lost 5 bases, J lost 3 bases, and 3 bases stayed unmatched. The CDR3 DNA reads TGCGCCAGCAGCTTTGGGACAGGGGACACTGAAGCTTTCTTT. Amino acid sequence: CASSFGTGDTEAFF.

The CDR3 loop is CASSVQTGTSGSGSYNEQFF. CDR3 coding DNA: TGTGCCAGCAGCGTTCAGACGGGGACTAGCGGGAGCGGGTCCTACAATGAGCAGTTCTTC. The chain carries TRBV9 and TRBJ2-1; TRBD2 aligns across 14 bases. CDR3 length equals 20 residues. With V trimmed by 2 bases and J by 1 base, 11 bases remained unmatched. CDR1 and CDR2 (germline): SGDLS, YYNGEE.

The V and J genes are TRBV13 and TRBJ2-2; 7 bases are shared with TRBD1. Unmatched junction bases numbered 8, after V lost 2 bases and J lost 5 bases. The CDR3 extends over 16 amino acids. Germline-derived CDR1 and CDR2 are PRHDT and FYEKMQ (reference sequence). The CDR3 coding sequence is TGTGCCAGCAGCTTAATCAGGACAGGAGGAACCGGGGAGCTGTTTTTT. It codes for CASSLIRTGGTGELFF.

This chain links TRBV5-1 with TRBJ1-3, with D unclear. CDR3 length equals 13 residues. The V and J ends lost 5 bases and 0 bases respectively, with 6 bases between them. The V gene's germline CDR1 is SGHRS and CDR2 YFSETQ. The CDR3 DNA reads as TGCGCCAGCAGTCGTAACTCTGGAAACACCATATATTTT. It is translated as CASSRNSGNTIYF.